The 4 T cell receptor beta chains presented below share a single source sample, sequenced in a study of cytomegalovirus exposure and HLA in healthy donors. Primers for the PCR totalled 60 Vbeta and 13 Jbeta. The table came from immunoSEQ multiplex PCR; TCRdb's copy has only in-frame clones and leaves some out. The table lists 150,000 or so clones, around four fifths of them singletons. The sequencing sample was made of PBMCs. These receptors came from a man aged 25-45 years in good health and CMV-seronegative.

The CDR3 nucleotides are TGTGCCAGCAGCTATGACTCGGCGGGGCTTGGAAACACCATATATTTT. It yields the protein CASSYDSAGLGNTIYF. The rearrangement joins TRBV7-2 to TRBJ1-3; possibly TRBD1 for D (5 bases). Germline CDR1 is SGHTA and CDR2 is FQGNSA. The V end lost 4 bases, the J end lost 3 bases, and 16 bases lay between the germline ends. This CDR3 is built from 16 residues.

This rearrangement joins TRBV30 to TRBJ1-1, with D possibly being TRBD1 (5 bases). V lost 5 bases to trimming and J lost 1 base, with 14 bases between them. This CDR3 has 14 amino acids. Germline CDR1 and CDR2: GTSNPN and SVGIG (reference sequence). CDR3 DNA: TGTGCCTGGCGGACCCAAGGGGCGAACACTGAAGCTTTCTTT. Translating it yields CAWRTQGANTEAFF.

The rearrangement uses TRBV6-5 and TRBJ1-6; tentative D call: TRBD1 (6 bases). The CDR3 is made up of 16 amino acids. Looked up from germline, CDR1 is MNHEY and CDR2 is SVGAGI. Trimming took off 0 bases at V and 5 bases at J, with 11 bases between the two ends. CDR3 DNA sequence: TGTGCCAGCAGTTACTCGATTACAGGGAATAATTCACCCCTCCACTTT. It is translated as CASSYSITGNNSPLHF.

This clone was seen more than once but under ten times. The chain combines TRBV25-1 with TRBJ1-6; tentatively, D is TRBD1 (5 bases). The CDR3 runs to 15 residues. Trimming shortened V by 11 bases and J by 0 bases, and 14 bases separated the two germline ends. CDR1 and CDR2 from the germline V gene are MGHDK and SYGVNS. CDR3 amino acids: CAAGPMSSYNSPLHF. In nucleotides, the CDR3 is TGTGCCGCAGGGCCGATGAGCTCCTATAATTCACCCCTCCACTTT.